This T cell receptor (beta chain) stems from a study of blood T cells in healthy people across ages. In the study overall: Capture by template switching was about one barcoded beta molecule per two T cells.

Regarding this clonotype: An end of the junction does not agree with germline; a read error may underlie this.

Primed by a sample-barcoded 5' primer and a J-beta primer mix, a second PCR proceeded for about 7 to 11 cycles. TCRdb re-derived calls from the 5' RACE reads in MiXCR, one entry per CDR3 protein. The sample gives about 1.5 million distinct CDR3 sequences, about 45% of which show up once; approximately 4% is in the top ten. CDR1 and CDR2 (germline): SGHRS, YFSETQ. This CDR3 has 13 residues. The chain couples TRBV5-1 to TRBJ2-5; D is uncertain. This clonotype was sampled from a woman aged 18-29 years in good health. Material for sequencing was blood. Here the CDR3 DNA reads TGCGCCAACAGCTTCAGTGGGGAAGAGACCCAGTACTTC. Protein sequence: CANSFSGEETQYF.